Below, 24 T cell receptor beta chains from the same sample are listed, as sequenced in a study of a mutant IDH1 vaccine in newly diagnosed glioma. These TCRs' antigens remain unknown. Here immunoSEQ multiplex PCR was the method, and the copy in TCRdb shows in-frame clones only, minus some. The sample has some 25,000 clones; 82% are singletons. Time point meaning: week 47, end of study. Every vaccination contained 300 ug of the mutant IDH1 20-mer peptide and was paired with topical imiquimod. The specimen comprised PBMCs, sampled from a glioma patient whose treatment included an IDH1 peptide vaccine. Source of these receptors: a man aged 40-50 years with glioma. Some clones in this sample may be carry-over from other donors' samples.

V usage is TRBV18 and J usage is TRBJ1-1, with no clear D. V lost 0 bases and J lost 0, with 17 bases in between. Germline CDR1 is KGHSH and CDR2 is LQKENI. The CDR3 sequence is 18 residues long. CDR3 protein: CASSPPVSMFLMNTEAFF. DNA for the CDR3: TGTGCCAGCTCACCACCTGTTTCCATGTTCCTTATGAACACTGAAGCTTTCTTT. The variable domain in full, with the rest retrieved from reference TRBV18 and TRBJ1-1, is NAGVMQNPRHLVRRRGQEARLRCSPMKGHSHVYWYRQLPEEGLKFMVYLQKENIIDESGMPKERFSAEFPKEGPSILRIQQVVRGDSAAYFCASSPPVSMFLMNTEAFFGQGTRLTVV.

The J gene is TRBJ2-3, the V gene TRBV4-3; tentative D call: TRBD1 (5 bases). Trimming left V 1 base short and J 0 bases short, with 8 bases between. The CDR3 sequence is 15 residues long. Germline V gives CDR1 LGHNA, CDR2 YSLEER. The CDR3 reads CASSQVAGSTDTQYF. In DNA form, the CDR3 reads TGCGCCAGCAGCCAAGTGGCAGGGAGCACAGATACGCAGTATTTT.

The V call is TRBV6-5, the J call TRBJ2-7; D gene unclear. Looked up from germline, CDR1 is MNHEY and CDR2 is SVGAGI. V was trimmed by 2 bases and J by 0 bases, leaving 8 bases between them. The CDR3 runs 14 residues. CDR3 region: CASSYERSSYEQYF. CDR3 DNA sequence: TGTGCCAGCAGTTACGAGAGAAGCTCCTACGAGCAGTACTTC.

V gene TRBV11-1 combines with J gene TRBJ2-6, with unresolved D. V shed 1 base and J shed 1 base, with 2 bases lying between them. This CDR3 region has 14 residues. CDR1 is SGHAT, CDR2 FQDESV, per germline (reference sequence). The CDR3 coding sequence is TGTGCCAGCAGCTTAGAGTCTGGGGCCAACGTCCTGACTTTC. Its protein is CASSLESGANVLTF.

In its sample, this clone was seen a few times. The chain recombines TRBV2 with TRBJ2-5; D might be TRBD1 (5 bases). Per the germline V gene, CDR1 is SNHLY and CDR2 is FYNNEI. CDR3 length equals 14 residues. V was trimmed by 7 bases and J by 5 bases, leaving 17 bases between them. CDR3 loop: CASTGLAAQETQYF. The CDR3 DNA reads as TGTGCCAGCACAGGGCTCGCCGCTCAGGAGACCCAGTACTTC.

The chain recombines TRBV9 with TRBJ1-1; a possible D gene is TRBD1 (6 bases). The germline V and J ends were trimmed by 3 bases and 4 bases, with 13 bases remaining between them. Looked up from germline, CDR1 is SGDLS and CDR2 is YYNGEE. The CDR3 has 14 residues. The CDR3 DNA sequence: TGTGCCAGCAGCGCCTTACTGGACAGCACTGAAGCTTTCTTT. It codes for CASSALLDSTEAFF.

This clone was observed a few times. This chain connects TRBV6-5 to TRBJ1-6; D gene uncertain. Germline V gene sequence: CDR1 MNHEY, CDR2 SVGAGI. CDR3 length: 14 amino acids. V was cut by 7 bases and J by 6 bases, with 13 bases left in between. This chain's CDR3 is CASKRAPPNSPLHF. The CDR3 DNA reads as TGTGCCAGCAAGAGGGCGCCCCCTAATTCACCCCTCCACTTT.

The rearrangement links TRBV5-5 to TRBJ2-7, with D perhaps matching TRBD2 (7 bases). Trimming stripped 2 bases from V and 0 bases from J, with 12 bases between. The CDR3 totals 15 residues. CDR1 and CDR2 (germline): SGHKS, YYEKEE (reference sequence). Here the CDR3 reads CASSFGGGYSYEQYF. CDR3 DNA sequence: TGTGCCAGCAGCTTTGGCGGGGGCTACTCCTACGAGCAGTACTTC.

This chain connects TRBV19 to TRBJ1-1; D is unclear. Germline assignment: CDR1 LNHDA and CDR2 SQIVND (reference sequence). Between the trimmed V and J ends, which lost 3 bases and 4 bases, there was a span of 12 bases. CDR3 length equals 14 residues. The CDR3 nucleotides are TGTGCCAGTAGTATCTTTGTTGGCGGCACTGAAGCTTTCTTT. Residues: CASSIFVGGTEAFF.

V gene TRBV27 combines with J gene TRBJ2-7, with D hard to call. Trimming cost V 5 bases and J 0 bases, with 17 bases left between them. Germline loops: CDR1 MNHEY, CDR2 SMNVEV (reference sequence). The CDR3 sequence is 16 residues long. This CDR3 reads CASSNSYFQSSYEQYF. The CDR3 DNA follows: TGTGCCAGCAGTAACTCATACTTTCAGAGCTCCTACGAGCAGTACTTC.

This clone occurred a few times. The CDR3 DNA sequence: TGTGCCAGCACCAATAGCTTTAATGGTGGGACCGGGGAGCTGTTTTTT. It is translated as CASTNSFNGGTGELFF. The rearrangement links TRBV5-8 to TRBJ2-2; no reliable D call. V lost 6 bases and J 5 bases, leaving 20 bases between the germline ends. The V gene's germline CDR1 is SGHTS and CDR2 YDEGEE. There are 16 residues in the CDR3.

The gene calls are TRBV2 and TRBJ1-1; D is ambiguous. V was trimmed by 5 bases and J by 4 bases, leaving 8 bases between them. This CDR3 contains 12 residues. Looked up from germline, CDR1 is SNHLY and CDR2 is FYNNEI. The CDR3 bases are TGTGCCAGCAGTCCGGAGAGCACTGAAGCTTTCTTT. Its protein is CASSPESTEAFF.

This CDR3 is CASSLASLGGLGETQYF. The CDR3 DNA follows: TGTGCCAGCAGCTTAGCTTCCCTCGGGGGTTTAGGAGAGACCCAGTACTTC. This chain links TRBV11-2 with TRBJ2-5, with D possibly TRBD2 on 6 matching bases. V lost 1 base and J 4 bases, leaving 19 bases between the germline ends. There are 17 residues in the CDR3. CDR1 and CDR2 from the germline V gene are SGHAT and FQNNGV. Full variable domain (missing parts from reference TRBV11-2 and TRBJ2-5): EAGVAQSPRYKIIEKRQSVAFWCNPISGHATLYWYQQILGQGPKLLIQFQNNGVVDDSQLPKDRFSAERLKGVDSTLKIQPAKLEDSAVYLCASSLASLGGLGETQYFGPGTRLLVL.

This sequence joins TRBV7-9 and TRBJ1-2; D unclear. Trimming removed 5 bases from V and 1 base from J, with 8 bases in between. This CDR3 has 13 amino acids. CDR1 is SEHNR, CDR2 FQNEAQ, per germline (reference sequence). CDR3 loop: CASSASVNYGYTF. The DNA of the CDR3 is TGTGCCAGCAGCGCGAGCGTTAACTATGGCTACACCTTC.

The chain employs TRBV29-1 and TRBJ1-1; no firm D call. Trimming took 4 bases from V and 1 from J, leaving 7 bases between them. Per germline, CDR1 SQVTM and CDR2 ANQGSEA. The CDR3 sequence is 12 residues long. This chain's CDR3 is CSVGATNTEAFF. The CDR3 DNA is TGCAGCGTTGGGGCCACGAACACTGAAGCTTTCTTT.

This sequence joins TRBV29-1 and TRBJ1-5, with D unresolved. Deletions cut 4 bases from V and 4 bases from J, with 8 bases between. The CDR3 totals 12 residues. CDR1 is SQVTM and CDR2 is ANQGSEA in the germline V gene. CDR3 residues: CSVVPPNQPQHF. In DNA, the CDR3 is TGCAGCGTTGTCCCCCCGAATCAGCCCCAGCATTTT.

This clone has more than one count but fewer than ten. The V gene is TRBV13, the J gene TRBJ2-7; D remains ambiguous. CDR1 and CDR2 (germline): PRHDT, FYEKMQ (reference sequence). Trimming stripped 5 bases from V and 1 base from J, with 3 bases between. This CDR3 has 11 amino acids. The CDR3 loop is CASSHSYEQYF. CDR3 in DNA: TGTGCCAGCAGCCATTCCTACGAGCAGTACTTC.

This sequence joins TRBV15 and TRBJ1-1; a possible D gene is TRBD1 (6 bases). Deletions cut 8 bases from V and 1 base from J, with 14 bases between. There are 14 residues in the CDR3. The germline V gene encodes CDR1 LNHNV and CDR2 YYDKDF (reference sequence). CDR3 in DNA: TGTGCCACCCTACCGAACAGGGAGAACACTGAAGCTTTCTTT. Encoded protein: CATLPNRENTEAFF.

V gene TRBV15 combines with J gene TRBJ2-2; D possibly corresponds to TRBD1 (6 bases). CDR3 length: 14 residues. The ends were cut back, 4 bases at V and 3 bases at J, with 9 bases in the middle. Germline V gene sequence: CDR1 LNHNV, CDR2 YYDKDF (reference sequence). CDR3 amino acids: CATSKDRYTGELFF. Here the CDR3 DNA reads TGTGCCACCAGCAAGGACAGATACACCGGGGAGCTGTTTTTT.

V and J are TRBV5-4 and TRBJ2-1, with D possibly matching TRBD1 (6 bases). The CDR3 has 13 amino acids. The V and J ends lost 2 bases and 15 bases respectively, with 18 bases between them. CDR1 and CDR2 (germline): SGHNT, YYREEE (reference sequence). CDR3 coding DNA: TGTGCCAGCAGCTTCGTGACAGGCCGTAGGGTGTTCTTC. Protein: CASSFVTGRRVFF.

V usage is TRBV29-1 and J usage is TRBJ1-2; possible D gene TRBD1, 5 bases. Germline V lookup: CDR1 SQVTM, CDR2 ANQGSEA. The ends were cut back, 6 bases at V and 5 bases at J, with 16 bases in the middle. This CDR3 has 13 amino acids. The CDR3 here is CSVKSSAGYGYTF. CDR3 DNA sequence: TGCAGCGTCAAATCATCTGCAGGGTATGGCTACACCTTC.

The V gene is TRBV27, the J gene TRBJ2-7; perhaps D is TRBD1 or TRBD2 (5 bases each). Trimming took 0 bases from V and 2 from J, leaving 11 bases between them. CDR1 is MNHEY, CDR2 SMNVEV, per germline (reference sequence). CDR3 length equals 15 residues. The CDR3 loop reads CASSLSTAGTYEQYF. The CDR3 DNA reads as TGTGCCAGCAGTTTATCGACAGCCGGGACCTACGAGCAGTACTTC.

The J gene is TRBJ2-3, the V gene TRBV9, with D possibly TRBD1 on 6 matching bases. The CDR3 sequence is 12 residues long. CDR1 and CDR2 from the germline V gene are SGDLS and YYNGEE. Trimming stripped 3 bases from V and 6 bases from J, with 8 bases between. In DNA, the CDR3 is TGTGCCAGCAGCGATGACAGGGATACGCAGTATTTT. Amino acid sequence: CASSDDRDTQYF.

The rearrangement uses TRBV7-9 and TRBJ2-5; 7 nucleotides line up with TRBD2. V trimming: 10 bases; J trimming: 1 base; junction bases outside the gene matches: 18. CDR1 SEHNR and CDR2 FQNEAQ come from the germline V gene (reference sequence). The CDR3 contains 17 residues. The CDR3 nucleotides read TGTGCCACCGAGCGAGGAGCCGGCGGGGGTGGCCAAGAGACCCAGTACTTC. Residues: CATERGAGGGGQETQYF.